The T cell receptor beta chain under discussion was sequenced for a study of blood T cell repertoires in COVID-19 (dated by TCRdb to the early 2020s). In terms of the full investigation: Collaborator samples came from the United States, Italy and Spain and covered acute and convalescent phases of COVID-19. The material from the prospective study consisted of cDNA or gDNA derived from T cells, B-cell-depleted T cells, or PBMCs. Subjects who had been exposed to COVID-19, were actively infected with it, or had recovered from it provided the deeply sampled blood TCRbeta repertoires that made up the dataset. A freely available public database, intended as a resource for researchers studying the immune response to SARS-CoV-2, is where the repertoires were released. The samples were drawn from the first 160 participants of the ongoing ImmuneRACE study and from 950 to 1,500 subjects provided by 6 global collaborators. Nearly every sample came with metadata listing a de-identified subject ID, COVID-19 status, age in years and sex. Where available, HLA class I and class II types were taken from metadata supplied by the sample provider and were not determined by assay-based typing. Broad study findings and their caveats: The amount of clinical and demographic metadata varied by source and participant and was provided uncurated.

Whole blood was collected in K2EDTA tubes by collaborating institutions according to the institutions' own protocols. For TCRbeta analysis, collaborators shipped samples as frozen whole blood, isolated PBMCs, or DNA extracted from either of those sample types. TCRbeta CDR3 regions were amplified from genomic DNA using the immunoSEQ Assay, a bias-controlled multiplex PCR. In the paper's pipeline: Nucleated cell counts per sample were estimated from amplification of reference gene primers within the assay. Sequence reads were collapsed and filtered to measure the absolute abundance of every unique TCRbeta CDR3 rearrangement. Productive Simpson clonality was computed per sample as the square root of Simpson's diversity index over productive rearrangements. What TCRdb holds here is the immuneACCESS table cut down to in-frame rearrangements. Part of the clones is not present; checked against another copy, under half of the missing clones reflect an unresolved V gene, and the others are unexplained. V, J and clone size derive from that table, while D and trimming were established from the DNA sequence. The table for this sample lists a few hundred thousand clones; over 75% of them were counted only once. The top ten constitute 1% of the sample.

Per the germline V gene (reference sequence), GTSNPN is the CDR1 and SVGIG is the CDR2. V is clipped by 5 bases and J by 10 bases, and the sequence between their germline boundaries is 20 bases long. From cysteine to phenylalanine, the CDR3 is 13 amino acids long. Of the read, only the CDR3 DNA is kept; its 39 bases are in frame from base 1. To note about this clone: No antigen is known for it. Nothing much larger sits one base from this clone, and base qualities are not available.

The sample taken for sequencing was peripheral blood. This sequence was found in a man aged 45 to 65 with active or convalescent COVID-19. The receptor chain draws on TRBV30 and TRBJ1-1; the D region possibly corresponds to TRBD1 (6 bases align). The DNA sequence follows: TGTGCCTGGGCCCGGGACACGGTCGCGGGAGCTTTCTTT. Its amino acids are CAWARDTVAGAFF.